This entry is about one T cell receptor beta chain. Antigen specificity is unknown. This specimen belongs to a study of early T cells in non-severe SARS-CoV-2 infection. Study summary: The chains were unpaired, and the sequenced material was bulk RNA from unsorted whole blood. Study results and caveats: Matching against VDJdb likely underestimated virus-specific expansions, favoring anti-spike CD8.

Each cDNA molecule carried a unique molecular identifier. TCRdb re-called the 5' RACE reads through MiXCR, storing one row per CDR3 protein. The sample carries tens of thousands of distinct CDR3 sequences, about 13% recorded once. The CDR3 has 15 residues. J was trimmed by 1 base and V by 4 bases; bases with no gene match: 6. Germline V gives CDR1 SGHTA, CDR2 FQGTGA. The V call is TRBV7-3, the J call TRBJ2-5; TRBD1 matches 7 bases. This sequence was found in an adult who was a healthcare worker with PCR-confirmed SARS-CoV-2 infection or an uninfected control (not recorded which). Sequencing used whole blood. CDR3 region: CASSSSGTVQETQYF. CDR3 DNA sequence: TGTGCCAGCAGCTCCTCCGGGACAGTCCAAGAGACCCAGTACTTC.